The rows below give T cell receptor beta chains drawn from one sample of a study of blood T cell repertoires in COVID-19. TCRdb keeps only in-frame clones here, not all; method: immunoSEQ multiplex PCR. This table has a few hundred thousand clones, 85% to 90% appearing once. Specimen: peripheral blood. The receptors were gathered from a woman in her thirties or forties with acute or convalescent COVID-19. Each CDR3 is given with its conserved first and last residue. The order of the fields is J gene, D gene, V gene, CDR3 protein. A D gene is named only where the DNA matches it firmly.

>TRBJ1-1|NA|TRBV3-1/TRBV3-2
CASSHQGENTEAFF
>TRBJ1-5|TRBD1|TRBV19
CASSGRPRTGDQPQHF
>TRBJ1-4|TRBD1|TRBV19
CASRRDRVTEKLFF
>TRBJ1-1|NA|TRBV6-5
CAGRDSLNTEAFF
>TRBJ1-5|NA|TRBV2
CAISRGGGSNQPQHF
>TRBJ1-2|TRBD1|TRBV29-1
CSAQGQGNGYTF
>TRBJ2-2|NA|TRBV6-5
CASSYSGTGELFF
>TRBJ2-5|NA|TRBV11-2
CASSLGTGQETQYF
>TRBJ2-3|TRBD1|TRBV24-1
CATSAIQQGASTDTQYF
>TRBJ1-2|NA|TRBV2
CASSEALGYTF
>TRBJ1-2|TRBD1|TRBV6-6
CASSIGTGGSYTF
>TRBJ1-2|TRBD1|TRBV5-6
CASSLAGQGGSGYTF
>TRBJ1-4|TRBD1|TRBV5-8
CASSVGQGTNEKLFF
>TRBJ2-3|TRBD2|TRBV9
CASSVEGSGGAPLTDTQYF
>TRBJ1-4|NA|TRBV12-3/TRBV12-4
CASSATEKLFF
>TRBJ1-3|NA|TRBV2
CASSDNGNTIYF
>TRBJ1-1|NA|TRBV5-3
CARSLTLGGDTEAFF
>TRBJ2-1|TRBD2|TRBV29-1
CSVGWASGGWGEQFF
>TRBJ1-1|TRBD1|TRBV18
CASSPSGTVGPNTEAFF
>TRBJ1-5|NA|TRBV15
CATSRTDTEGQPQHF
>TRBJ1-2|NA|TRBV9
CASSVAPQGLSTYGYTF
>TRBJ2-1|TRBD1|TRBV6-5
CASSYSPGGMNEQFF
>TRBJ2-5|NA|TRBV27
CASSPQETQYF
>TRBJ2-3|NA|TRBV10-3
CAIRGSESTDTQYF
>TRBJ1-3|NA|TRBV5-1
CASSLGGFEGSGNTIYF
>TRBJ2-5|NA|TRBV6-6
CASSTTGFQETQYF
>TRBJ1-2|NA|TRBV5-5
CASSLGGASNYGYTF
>TRBJ2-2|TRBD1|TRBV5-1
CASSLAGQGGTGELFF
>TRBJ1-1|TRBD1|TRBV15
CATSINRGQAFF
>TRBJ2-2|TRBD1|TRBV3-1/TRBV3-2
CASGKDGDRGSISSSGELFF
>TRBJ1-6|NA|TRBV6-5
CASSRTIITNSPLHF
>TRBJ1-5|TRBD1|TRBV27
CASSPGQGIQPQHF
>TRBJ1-1|TRBD1|TRBV13
CASSLTGQGASRRAFF
>TRBJ1-2|NA|TRBV27
CASSLVGGTYGYTF
>TRBJ1-2|NA|TRBV2
CASSVGRRGSNYGYTF